This is a list of T cell receptor beta chains from one sample in a study of shared clonotypes between healthy human individuals. Some clones are missing from TCRdb's copy, which holds only in-frame ones; the method was immunoSEQ multiplex PCR. The data contain millions of clones, around 95% of them singletons. The material sequenced was naive CD4+ T cells sorted from blood. These receptors all stem from a man aged 18 to 30 in good health. CDR3s include the opening cysteine and the closing phenylalanine or tryptophan. D genes are given only for firm matches. Some rows mark clone size as missing; the rest say once, few, many or name a class of expanded clone.

13	.	TRBJ1-4	TRBV2	.	TGTGCCAGCAGCCCCGGGGCCAATGAAAAACTGTTTTTT	CASSPGANEKLFF
18	.	TRBJ1-3	TRBV2	.	TGTAAATTCTATCGACAGCCGGACTACGGTTTTTATGGAAACACCATATATTTT	CKFYRQPDYGFYGNTIYF
13	.	TRBJ2-7	TRBV5-3	.	TGTGCCAGAAGCAGGAGACTAGCCTACGAGCAGTACTTC	CARSRRLAYEQYF
13	.	TRBJ2-5	TRBV30	.	TGTGCCTGGAGTGAGGGGAATCGAGAGACCCAGTACTTC	CAWSEGNRETQYF
15	.	TRBJ2-7	TRBV6-5	.	TGTGCCAGCAGTTACTCCTCCACCCAGGGCCACGAGCAGTACTTC	CASSYSSTQGHEQYF
16	TRBD1	TRBJ1-4	TRBV5-1	.	TGCGCCAGCAGGGGGGGACAGTCCTCAACTAATGAAAAACTGTTTTTT	CASRGGQSSTNEKLFF
13	.	TRBJ2-7	TRBV5-1	.	TGCGCCAGCAGCTTGGGCGGGTCCCGGGAGCAGTACTTC	CASSLGGSREQYF
14	.	TRBJ2-5	TRBV7-6	.	TGTGCCAGCAGCCAGACGGGGATGCAAGAGACCCAGTACTTC	CASSQTGMQETQYF
15	TRBD1	TRBJ2-3	TRBV5-1	.	TGCGCCAGCAGCCGCGACAGGGGTTCCACAGATACGCAGTATTTT	CASSRDRGSTDTQYF
12	.	TRBJ1-1	TRBV19	.	TGTGCCAGTAGCTTCTATACAGGTGAAGCTTTCTTT	CASSFYTGEAFF
14	.	TRBJ1-2	TRBV6-1	.	TGTGCCAGCACCCGACCCCGGGAAGGCTATGGCTACACCTTC	CASTRPREGYGYTF
12	TRBD2	TRBJ2-2	TRBV11-2	.	TGTGCCAGCAGCGGGAGGGACGGGGAGCTGTTTTTT	CASSGRDGELFF
18	.	TRBJ1-4	TRBV7-2	.	TGTGCCAGCAGCTTAGTTCCCCTTGGTCACGACCCGGGGGAAAAACTGTTTTTT	CASSLVPLGHDPGEKLFF
15	TRBD2	TRBJ2-7	TRBV10-1	many	TGCGCCAGCAGTCCGGGACTAGCGGGCTCCTACGAGCAGTACTTC	CASSPGLAGSYEQYF
14	.	TRBJ2-3	TRBV4-1	.	TGCGCCAGCAGCCAACGTCTACTAAGAGATACGCAGTATTTT	CASSQRLLRDTQYF
11	.	TRBJ2-1	TRBV18	.	TGTGCCAGCTCACCGACAGGTGAGCAGTTCTTC	CASSPTGEQFF
14	TRBD1	TRBJ1-3	TRBV30	.	TGTGCCTGGGGAACAGGGGACTCTGGAAACACCATATATTTT	CAWGTGDSGNTIYF
15	.	TRBJ2-7	TRBV27	.	TGTGCCAGCAGTTTATGGGCGGATTCTAGCTACGAGCAGTACTTC	CASSLWADSSYEQYF
15	.	TRBJ1-2	TRBV11-2	.	TGTGCCAGCAGCTCAGGACAGAACTTTAACTATGGCTACACCTTC	CASSSGQNFNYGYTF
15	TRBD1	TRBJ1-1	TRBV29-1	once	TGCAGCGTTGAAACACAGGGGCGGGGGAACACTGAAGCTTTCTTT	CSVETQGRGNTEAFF
15	TRBD1	TRBJ2-1	TRBV7-9	.	TGTGCCAGCAGCTCCGGGGACAGGGCCTACAATGAGCAGTTCTTC	CASSSGDRAYNEQFF
14	.	TRBJ1-2	TRBV11-2	.	TGTGCCAGCAGCTTAGGGGGCGGGAACTATGGCTACACCTTC	CASSLGGGNYGYTF
15	TRBD1	TRBJ1-1	TRBV18	.	TGTGCCAGCTCACCACGAGACAGGGGGAACACTGAAGCTTTCTTT	CASSPRDRGNTEAFF
14	.	TRBJ2-3	TRBV10-3	.	TGTGCCATCAGTGAGTCCGGGGGTCCAGATACGCAGTATTTT	CAISESGGPDTQYF
16	TRBD2	TRBJ2-1	TRBV11-2	.	TGTGCCAGCAGCTTAGGTGGGACTAGCGGCTACAATGAGCAGTTCTTC	CASSLGGTSGYNEQFF
16	.	TRBJ2-6	TRBV6-1	.	TGTGCCAGCAGTGCGGTAGGCGGAACTGGGGCCAACGTCCTGACTTTC	CASSAVGGTGANVLTF
16	.	TRBJ2-5	TRBV25-1	.	TGTGCCAGCAGTGAGTCACCGGGACTGGGAAAAGAGACCCAGTACTTC	CASSESPGLGKETQYF
15	.	TRBJ1-3	TRBV5-1	.	TGCGCCAGCAGCCCCAGGGGAGCCTCTGGAAACACCATATATTTT	CASSPRGASGNTIYF
16	TRBD2	TRBJ2-2	TRBV5-4	.	TGTGCCAGCAGCCCCGGGACTAGCGGGGGGGCCGGGGAGCTGTTTTTT	CASSPGTSGGAGELFF
11	.	TRBJ1-2	TRBV5-5	once	TGTGCCAGCAGCCTCTTTGGTGGCTACACCTTC	CASSLFGGYTF
16	TRBD1	TRBJ2-7	TRBV29-1	.	TGCAGCGTTGAGGGCCGGCCAGGGGGCAGCTCCTACGAGCAGTACTTC	CSVEGRPGGSSYEQYF
14	.	TRBJ2-2	TRBV10-1	.	TGCGCCAGCAGTGGAATCCCGAGCACCGGGGAGCTGTTTTTT	CASSGIPSTGELFF
15	TRBD1	TRBJ2-7	TRBV15	.	TGTGCCACCAGCAGAGGCAATACAGGGGGGTACGAGCAGTACTTC	CATSRGNTGGYEQYF
11	.	TRBJ1-1	TRBV6-1	.	TGTGCCAGCAGGGCCATAGCTGAAGCTTTCTTT	CASRAIAEAFF
14	TRBD1	TRBJ1-2	TRBV28	once	TGTGCCAGCGACCCGGACAGGGGCCTTGGTGGCTACACCTTC	CASDPDRGLGGYTF
15	.	TRBJ2-1	TRBV5-1	once	TGCGCCAGCAGCCTGGATGCTGGCTCCTACAATGAGCAGTTCTTC	CASSLDAGSYNEQFF
13	.	TRBJ2-2	TRBV10-2	.	TGCGCCAGCAGTCCATTAGCGATCGGGGAGCTGTTTTTT	CASSPLAIGELFF
12	.	TRBJ1-4	TRBV4-1	.	TGCGCCAGCAGCCAAGTTGGGGGAAAACTGTTTTTT	CASSQVGGKLFF
17	TRBD2	TRBJ2-5	TRBV11-2	.	TGTGCCAGCTGTTGGGGAAAGAGCGGGAGGGTTACCGAGACCCAGTACTTC	CASCWGKSGRVTETQYF
14	TRBD1	TRBJ2-5	TRBV6-5	.	TGTGCCAGCAGTCGGACAGGGGTCTCGGAGACCCAGTACTTC	CASSRTGVSETQYF
14	.	TRBJ2-7	TRBV5-1	.	TGCGCCAGCAGCTTGGCCGGGGTACCCTACGAGCAGTACTTC	CASSLAGVPYEQYF
14	.	TRBJ2-7	TRBV18	.	TGTGCCAGCTCACCATCGGCAGGGTTGGGTGAGCAGTACTTC	CASSPSAGLGEQYF
17	TRBD2	TRBJ2-7	TRBV4-1	.	TGCGCCAGCAGCCAAGATCCGACTAGCTGGAGCTCCTACGAGCAGTACTTC	CASSQDPTSWSSYEQYF
13	.	TRBJ2-7	TRBV4-3	.	TGCGCCAGCAGCCCGGACGGCTCCTACGAGCAGTACTTC	CASSPDGSYEQYF
15	TRBD2	TRBJ2-5	TRBV2	.	TGTGCCAGCAGTGGGTTAGCGGGGGGGTTAGAGACCCAGTACTTC	CASSGLAGGLETQYF
15	TRBD1	TRBJ2-7	TRBV14	.	TGTGCCAGCAGCTCCCCGGGTGACAGGGCCTACGAGCAGTACTTC	CASSSPGDRAYEQYF
15	TRBD1	TRBJ2-1	TRBV6-5	.	TGTGCCAGCCGAACCGGGACAGGCACCTACAATGAGCAGTTCTTC	CASRTGTGTYNEQFF
15	.	TRBJ1-6	TRBV11-2	.	TGTGCCAGCAGCTTAGATGCGAACCTGAATTCACCCCTCCACTTT	CASSLDANLNSPLHF
14	.	TRBJ1-1	TRBV5-1	.	TGCGCCAGCAGCTCCGAGGGCTCGAACACTGAAGCTTTCTTT	CASSSEGSNTEAFF
14	TRBD1	TRBJ2-7	TRBV10-3	.	TGTGCCATCAGTGAGAGGGACAGGACCTACGAGCAGTACTTC	CAISERDRTYEQYF
14	.	TRBJ2-7	TRBV27	.	TGTGCCAGCAGTTACAGCGGTAGCTCCTACGAGCAGTACTTC	CASSYSGSSYEQYF
15	TRBD2	TRBJ2-7	TRBV6-5	.	TGTGCCAGCAGCCGGGGGGAGACCTCGGTAAGAGAGCAGTACTTC	CASSRGETSVREQYF
14	.	TRBJ2-3	TRBV7-7	.	TGTGCTAGCAGCGGGGGGGACAGGGCAGATACGCAGTATTTT	CASSGGDRADTQYF
18	TRBD2	TRBJ2-7	TRBV7-2	.	TGTGCCAGCAGCTTAATTGGGATACTAGCGGATCTCTCCTACGAGCAGTACTTC	CASSLIGILADLSYEQYF